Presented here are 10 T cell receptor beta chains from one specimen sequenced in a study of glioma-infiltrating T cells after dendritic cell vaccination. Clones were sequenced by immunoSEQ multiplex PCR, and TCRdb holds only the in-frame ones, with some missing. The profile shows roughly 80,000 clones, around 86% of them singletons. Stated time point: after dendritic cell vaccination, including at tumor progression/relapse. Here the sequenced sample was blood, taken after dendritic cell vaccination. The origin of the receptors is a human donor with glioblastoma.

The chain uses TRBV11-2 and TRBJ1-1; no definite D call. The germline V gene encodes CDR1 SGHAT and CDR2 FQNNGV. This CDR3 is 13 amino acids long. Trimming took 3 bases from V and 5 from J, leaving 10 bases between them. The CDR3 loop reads CASSLALYTEAFF. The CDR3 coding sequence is TGTGCCAGCAGCTTGGCTTTATATACTGAAGCTTTCTTT.

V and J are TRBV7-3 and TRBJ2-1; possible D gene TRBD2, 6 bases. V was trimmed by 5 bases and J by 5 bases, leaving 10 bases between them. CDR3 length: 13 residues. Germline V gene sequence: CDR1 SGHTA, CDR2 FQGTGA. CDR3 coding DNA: TGTGCCAGCAGCGGCGGGGTCGACAATGAGCAGTTCTTC. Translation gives CASSGGVDNEQFF.

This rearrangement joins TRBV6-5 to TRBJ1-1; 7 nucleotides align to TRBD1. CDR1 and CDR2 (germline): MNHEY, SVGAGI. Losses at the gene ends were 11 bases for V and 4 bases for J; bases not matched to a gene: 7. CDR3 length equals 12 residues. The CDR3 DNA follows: TGTGCCTTAGGGGGCCTTATCACTGAAGCTTTCTTT. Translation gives CALGGLITEAFF.

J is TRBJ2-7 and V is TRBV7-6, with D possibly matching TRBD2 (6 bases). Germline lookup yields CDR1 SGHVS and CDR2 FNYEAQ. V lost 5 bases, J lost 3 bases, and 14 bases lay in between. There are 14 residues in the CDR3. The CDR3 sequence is CASSPQEGLYEQYF. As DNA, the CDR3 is TGTGCCAGCAGCCCCCAGGAGGGGCTCTACGAGCAGTACTTC.

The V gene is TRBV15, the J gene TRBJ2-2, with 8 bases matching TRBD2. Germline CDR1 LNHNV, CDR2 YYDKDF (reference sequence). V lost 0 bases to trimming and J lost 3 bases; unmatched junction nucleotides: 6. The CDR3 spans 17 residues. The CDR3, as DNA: TGTGCCACCAGCAGAGATCGGGACGGGGGGGACACCGGGGAGCTGTTTTTT. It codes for CATSRDRDGGDTGELFF.

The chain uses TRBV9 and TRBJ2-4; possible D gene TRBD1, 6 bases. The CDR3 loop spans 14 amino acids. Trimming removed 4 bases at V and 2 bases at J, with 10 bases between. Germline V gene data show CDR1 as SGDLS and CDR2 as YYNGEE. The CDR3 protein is CASSPGVTKNIQYF. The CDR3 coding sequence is TGTGCCAGCAGCCCAGGGGTGACCAAAAACATTCAGTACTTC.

The CDR3 DNA reads as TGTGCCAGCAGCTACGGACTAGCGGGAGTGAATGAGCAGTTCTTC. Protein product: CASSYGLAGVNEQFF. V usage is TRBV4-2 and J usage is TRBJ2-1; 13 nucleotides align to TRBD2. Germline V gene data show CDR1 as LGHNA and CDR2 as YNFKEQ. The CDR3 is 15 amino acids. Trimming took 5 bases from V and 7 from J; bases not matched to a gene: 5.

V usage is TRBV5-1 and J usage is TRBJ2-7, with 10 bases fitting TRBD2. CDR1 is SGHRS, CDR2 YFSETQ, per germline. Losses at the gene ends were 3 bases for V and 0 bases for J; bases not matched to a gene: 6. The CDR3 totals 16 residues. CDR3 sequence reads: CASSWGLASYSYEQYF. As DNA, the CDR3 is TGCGCCAGCAGCTGGGGACTAGCGAGCTACTCCTACGAGCAGTACTTC.

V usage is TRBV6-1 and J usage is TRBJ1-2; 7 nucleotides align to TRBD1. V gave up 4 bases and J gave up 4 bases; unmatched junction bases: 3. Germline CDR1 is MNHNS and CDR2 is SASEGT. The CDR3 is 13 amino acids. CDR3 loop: CASSVTGSYGYTF. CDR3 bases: TGTGCCAGCAGTGTGACAGGGTCCTATGGCTACACCTTC.

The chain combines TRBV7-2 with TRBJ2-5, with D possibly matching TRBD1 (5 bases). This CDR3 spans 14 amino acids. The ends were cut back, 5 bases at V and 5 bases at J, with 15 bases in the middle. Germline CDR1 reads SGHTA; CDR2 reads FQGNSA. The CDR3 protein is CASSPSRVGETQYF. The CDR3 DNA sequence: TGTGCCAGCAGCCCTTCCAGGGTTGGGGAGACCCAGTACTTC.